This T cell receptor (beta chain) is from a study of T-cell memory formation after mild COVID-19. CDR3 length: 17 residues. Trimming removed 3 bases from V and 4 bases from J; junction bases left unmatched: 5. Looked up from germline, CDR1 is SGHDN and CDR2 is FVKESK. TCRdb ran MiXCR on the 5' RACE reads and lists one entry per CDR3 protein. The sample includes roughly 560,000 distinct CDR3 sequences, about a fifth seen only once; the top ten take under 15%. This clonotype was observed a handful of times. Sequences were obtained from PBMCs or a T cell subset sorted from them (not recorded which). This TCR was recovered from an adult woman who had mild COVID-19 (a few samples of this study predate the infection). Cell type and time point are not known. The gene calls are TRBV14 and TRBJ2-1; 14 bases are a match to TRBD2. The CDR3 protein is CASSHRTSGRRYNEQFF. Written as DNA, the CDR3 is TGTGCCAGCAGCCACCGGACTAGCGGGAGGAGGTACAATGAGCAGTTCTTC.